This TCR beta chain was obtained from a study of blood T cell repertoires in COVID-19. Overall study: The United States, Italy and Spain were the sources of the acute and convalescent COVID-19 samples. PBMCs, B-cell-depleted T cells, or T cells provided the cDNA or gDNA that made up the material.

This CDR3 region has 13 residues. V lost 4 bases and J lost 1; bases outside the gene matches: 2. Per the germline V gene, CDR1 is SGHDT and CDR2 is YYEEEE. Method: immunoSEQ multiplex PCR; TCRdb's copy keeps in-frame clones and lacks some. The sample holds 90,000 to 150,000 clones, 65% to 80% seen once. The rearrangement joins TRBV5-6 to TRBJ2-7, with TRBD1 matching over 7 bases. The sample consisted of peripheral blood. The sequence was obtained from a man in his 70s with acute or convalescent COVID-19. The CDR3 here is CASSVDRSYEQYF. The CDR3 coding sequence is TGTGCCAGCAGCGTGGACAGGTCCTACGAGCAGTACTTC.